This TCR beta chain derives from a study of identical twins. This clonotype was observed a single time. Its antigen remains unknown. CDR1 and CDR2 from the germline V gene are SGHDT and YYEEEE. Deletions cut 0 bases from V and 11 bases from J, with 9 bases between. The CDR3 has 12 residues. Study-wide findings and caveats: Fewer insertions marked abundant cord blood beta clonotypes; young adult naive trended weakly, memory not at all. In monozygotic twins, models underestimated the sharing of out-of-frame TCR alpha. Beta out-of-frame sequences showed weaker excess sharing between twins.

With template switching, a universal primer site was added, and the cDNA carried unique molecular identifiers. Each CDR3 protein is one row after TCRdb ran MiXCR on the 5' RACE reads. The sample yields approximately 890,000 distinct CDR3 sequences, about 12% seen once. Another study also made use of these data, one on yellow fever vaccine responses in identical twins.

The source is a woman under 30 in good health. This chain connects TRBV5-6 to TRBJ1-5; D is ambiguous. Sequencing was carried out using PBMCs. CDR3 sequence (DNA): TGTGCCAGCAGCTTGGGCGGCGTGGCCCAGCATTTT. This codes for CASSLGGVAQHF.